This T cell receptor (beta chain) emerged from a study of OX40 agonist ivuxolimab in advanced cancers. About the investigation overall: Ivuxolimab was a fully human IgG2 agonistic monoclonal antibody targeting the costimulatory receptor OX40 (CD134). Intravenous ivuxolimab was administered to patients every 2 weeks at six dose levels: 0.01, 0.1, 0.3, 1.5, 3 and 10 mg/kg. Among the roughly 50 dose-escalation patients, 19 had hepatocellular carcinoma, about 15 melanoma, 9 renal cell carcinoma and 9 head and neck cancer. In the dose-escalation cohort, approximately 82% of patients were male, and the mean age was around 60 years, with a range of about 23 to 80. Patients were allowed to have had prior anti-PD-1, anti-PD-L1 or anti-CTLA-4 therapy, and 40% of the dose-escalation patients had previously received checkpoint inhibitors. Three dose-escalation patients achieved partial responses, one with hepatocellular carcinoma and two with cutaneous melanoma. The purpose of peripheral TCRbeta sequencing was to test whether ivuxolimab changed TCR sequence diversity and led to clonal T-cell expansion. The paper reports the monotherapy dose-escalation portion (N of about 52 patients) of the phase I ivuxolimab trial.

For sequencing of the TCRbeta CDR3 region, genomic DNA was extracted from the sorted cells. The immunoSEQ Assay was used for sequencing of TCRbeta CDR3 regions. TCRdb limited this immuneACCESS table to in-frame rearrangements with V and J called. A share of clones is missing; checked studies link under half to unresolved V genes, and the rest is unexplained. The sample yields about 14,000 clones; under 80% were counted once. The ten largest clones add up to roughly 35% of the sample. This clone was counted a few times. No antigen is known for it. Base qualities are not provided; no much larger clone lies one nucleotide away. Trimming takes 5 bases from V and 3 bases from J, and the germline ends sit 12 bases apart. The cysteine opens and the phenylalanine closes a CDR3 of 14 amino acids. Only the CDR3 DNA stays, 42 bases, in frame from base 1. The germline V gene gives CDR1 as SGHVS and CDR2 as FQNEAQ.

General study outcomes and caveats: The antigen specificity of the peripheral T cells that underwent clonal expansion was not determined. At doses of 0.1 to 3.0 mg/kg, clonal expansion of both CD4+ and CD8+ blood T cells was observed from baseline to week 6. In the 0.1-3.0 mg/kg groups, partial responders had among the lowest normalized peripheral clonal expansion, particularly in CD8+ T cells. Low levels of normalized T-cell clonal expansion were also seen in some nonresponding patients. After ivuxolimab, more expanded clones were found on average in CD8+ T cells than in CD4+ T cells.

Patients with a history of autoimmune disease or receiving systemic immunosuppression were excluded from the trial. Peripheral blood for TCR sequencing was collected from all dose cohorts at baseline, on cycle 4 day 1, and on cycle 7 day 1. The samples were drawn from a first-in-human, open-label, multicenter phase I dose-escalation trial of ivuxolimab. Adults with locally advanced or metastatic head and neck squamous cell, hepatocellular, melanoma or renal cell carcinoma were enrolled in the trial. Before TCR sequencing, CD4+ and CD8+ T cells were separately sorted from peripheral blood. The rearranged segments are TRBV7-8 and TRBJ2-3, with a weak D call of TRBD2 (5 bases match). This sequence originates from an adult with an advanced solid tumor such as melanoma, head and neck, liver or kidney cancer. The source was CD4+ or CD8+ T cells sorted from blood, collected in a trial of the OX40 agonist ivuxolimab. The sequenced DNA is TGTGCCAGCAGCATACCTAGCAGAACAGATACGCAGTATTTT. This yields the protein CASSIPSRTDTQYF.